This T cell receptor (beta chain) was obtained from a study of blood T cell repertoires in COVID-19. Study at large: Sample material is recorded as cDNA or gDNA derived from T cells, B-cell-depleted T cells, or PBMCs.

This clone has only a few counts. Profiling relied on immunoSEQ multiplex PCR, and the TCRdb table lists in-frame clones only, not all of them. The profile shows 200,000 to 250,000 clones, 80% to 90% of them singletons. The sample comprised peripheral blood. This TCR was recovered from a woman aged 55-69 years who had recovered from COVID-19.

In DNA form, the CDR3 reads TGTGCCAGCAGCTCAGGGGTCGAGGGAGCTTTCTTT. It is translated as CASSSGVEGAFF. The chain joins TRBV7-9 to TRBJ1-1; the D gene is possibly TRBD1 (6 bases). In germline, CDR1 is SEHNR, CDR2 FQNEAQ (reference sequence). V lost 4 bases to trimming and J lost 10 bases, with 13 bases between them. This CDR3 spans 12 amino acids.